The 27 T cell receptor beta chains in this list originate from one sample, sequenced in a study of CD8 T cells in Susac syndrome. Reverse transcription of roughly 0.5 to 1 ug RNA was carried out with random hexamers. TCRdb re-analysed the immunoSEQ multiplex PCR reads in MiXCR, keeping a single row per CDR3 protein. The table includes approximately 170,000 distinct CDR3 sequences, roughly 94% detected once. The sequenced sample consisted of CD4+ T cells from PBMCs. All receptors derive from a human donor with multiple sclerosis.

This clonotype has a single count. The rearrangement joins TRBV10-3 to TRBJ1-5, with TRBD1 as a possible D gene (6 bases). V lost 0 bases and J lost 3, with 9 bases in between. The CDR3 covers 15 residues. CDR1 is ENHRY and CDR2 is SYGVKD in the germline V gene. Here the CDR3 DNA reads TGTGCCATCAGTGAGTCGGACAGCCACAATCAGCCCCAGCATTTT. Encoded protein: CAISESDSHNQPQHF.

This chain links TRBV5-4 with TRBJ2-1; possible D gene TRBD2, 6 bases. V lost 3 bases to trimming and J lost 4 bases, with 14 bases between them. CDR1 is SGHNT, CDR2 YYREEE, per germline (reference sequence). This CDR3 contains 15 residues. The CDR3 coding sequence is TGTGCCAGCAGCTCCGGGACTGGACCATACAATGAGCAGTTCTTC. It specifies CASSSGTGPYNEQFF.

The V and J genes are TRBV7-2 and TRBJ2-5; 7 bases agree with TRBD2. Germline V gene data show CDR1 as SGHTA and CDR2 as FQGNSA. The junction had 11 bases not matched to a gene; V was cut back by 5 bases and J by 5 bases. CDR3 size: 15 residues. DNA of the CDR3: TGTGCCAGCAGCCCGCGGGAGCCTCCTCGGGAGACCCAGTACTTC. Translation gives CASSPREPPRETQYF.

The chain combines TRBV7-2 with TRBJ2-1; D not resolved. In germline, CDR1 is SGHTA, CDR2 FQGNSA. This CDR3 spans 15 amino acids. Trimming removed 6 bases from V and 4 bases from J, with 16 bases in between. CDR3 sequence (DNA): TGTGCCAGCAGACCCCCCGGATCGACGTACAATGAGCAGTTCTTC. Translation: CASRPPGSTYNEQFF.

This chain uses TRBV4-2 with TRBJ2-5; 7 bases fit TRBD2. V lost 0 bases to trimming and J lost 4 bases; unmatched junction nucleotides: 11. Germline assignment: CDR1 LGHNA and CDR2 YNFKEQ. This CDR3 contains 17 residues. Here the CDR3 reads CASSQDGSSGERETQYF. The CDR3 region has the DNA TGTGCCAGCAGCCAAGATGGGTCCAGCGGGGAACGAGAGACCCAGTACTTC.

V usage is TRBV6-5 and J usage is TRBJ2-5; weak D call: TRBD2 (6 bases). The CDR3 length is 15 residues. Trimming stripped 5 bases from V and 3 bases from J, with 16 bases between. Germline assignment: CDR1 MNHEY and CDR2 SVGAGI. The CDR3: CASSPPGRYKETQYF. DNA of the CDR3: TGTGCCAGCAGTCCCCCCGGGAGATACAAAGAGACCCAGTACTTC.

The rearrangement joins TRBV20-1 to TRBJ1-5; 8 positions agree with TRBD1. Germline lookup yields CDR1 DFQATT and CDR2 SNEGSKA (reference sequence). The junction had 5 bases not matched to a gene; V was cut back by 4 bases and J by 6 bases. The CDR3 covers 13 residues. The DNA for the CDR3 is TGCAGTGCTACAGGGGGCGCGGGTCAGCCCCAGCATTTT. Translating it yields CSATGGAGQPQHF.

This chain uses TRBV24-1 with TRBJ2-2; no definite D call. V lost 3 bases and J lost 6, with 16 bases in between. Germline V gene data show CDR1 as KGHDR and CDR2 as SFDVKD. This CDR3 region has 16 residues. The CDR3, as DNA: TGTGCCACCAGTGATCCCGGGCCCCCTTGGGCCGGGGAGCTGTTTTTT. Translated, it gives CATSDPGPPWAGELFF.

A few counts support this clonotype. V is TRBV11-1 and J is TRBJ1-1; 7 bases map to TRBD1. CDR1 is SGHAT, CDR2 FQDESV, per germline (reference sequence). The CDR3 is 13 residues long. V shed 3 bases, J shed 3 bases, and the junction held 1 base outside the gene matches. The CDR3 bases are TGTGCCAGCAGCTTTCAGGGGGACACTGAAGCTTTCTTT. Translation gives CASSFQGDTEAFF.

The chain employs TRBV7-9 and TRBJ1-3; D not certain. Germline assignment: CDR1 SEHNR and CDR2 FQNEAQ (reference sequence). The CDR3 extends over 14 amino acids. V lost 6 bases and J 2 bases, leaving 11 bases between the germline ends. Here the CDR3 reads CASREEAAGNTIYF. The CDR3 bases are TGTGCCAGCAGGGAAGAGGCCGCTGGAAACACCATATATTTT. The variable domain in full, with the rest retrieved from reference TRBV7-9 and TRBJ1-3, is DTGVSQNPRHKITKRGQNVTFRCDPISEHNRLYWYRQTLGQGPEFLTYFQNEAQLEKSRLLSDRFSAERPKGSFSTLEIQRTEQGDSAMYLCASREEAAGNTIYFGEGSWLTVV.

The chain uses TRBV27 and TRBJ2-7; weak D call: TRBD2 (6 bases). This CDR3 is 15 amino acids long. CDR1 MNHEY and CDR2 SMNVEV come from the germline V gene (reference sequence). The V gene lost 7 bases and the J gene lost 6 bases, with 22 bases spanning the gap. The CDR3 spells CASKREATGYGEQYF. Written as DNA, the CDR3 is TGTGCCAGCAAAAGGGAGGCAACGGGTTATGGCGAGCAGTACTTC.

This chain connects TRBV4-2 to TRBJ2-1; 10 bases are shared with TRBD2. CDR1 and CDR2 from the germline V gene are LGHNA and YNFKEQ. J gave up 6 bases and V 4 bases, and 6 bases lay outside the gene matches. The CDR3 runs to 15 residues. The CDR3 reads CASSRSSGRANEQFF. The DNA of the CDR3 is TGTGCCAGCAGCCGAAGCAGCGGGAGGGCCAATGAGCAGTTCTTC.

The chain recombines TRBV3-1 with TRBJ1-1; 8 bases fit TRBD1. CDR3 length: 13 residues. After removal of 4 bases from V and 5 bases from J, the junction contained 3 bases not matched to a gene. Germline V CDR1 and CDR2: LGHDT, YNNKEL (reference sequence). CDR3 sequence (DNA): TGTGCCAGCAGCCTACAGGGGGTAACTGAAGCTTTCTTT. The encoded protein is CASSLQGVTEAFF.

This rearrangement joins TRBV7-8 to TRBJ1-2; D unclear. V lost 1 base and J 4 bases, leaving 7 bases between the germline ends. This CDR3 region has 13 residues. Per the germline V gene, CDR1 is SGHVS and CDR2 is FQNEAQ. The CDR3 nucleotides are TGTGCCAGCAGCTTAGGTCGCGGCTATGGCTACACCTTC. This sequence encodes CASSLGRGYGYTF.

This chain joins TRBV5-1 and TRBJ2-3; 7 bases match TRBD1. CDR3 size: 17 residues. CDR1 is SGHRS, CDR2 YFSETQ, per germline. V gave up 0 bases and J gave up 3 bases; unmatched junction bases: 10. CDR3 coding DNA: TGCGCCAGCAGCTTGGGTCCTCGACAGGGAGAGACAGATACGCAGTATTTT. Protein: CASSLGPRQGETDTQYF.

This sequence joins TRBV3-1 and TRBJ1-5; unclear D gene. Looked up from germline, CDR1 is LGHDT and CDR2 is YNNKEL (reference sequence). This CDR3 spans 13 amino acids. The ends were cut back, 6 bases at V and 1 base at J, with 7 bases in the middle. The CDR3 region is CASSQDSNQPQHF. The CDR3 DNA follows: TGTGCCAGCAGTCAGGACAGCAATCAGCCCCAGCATTTT.

CDR3 coding DNA: TGTGCCTGGAGTGTTTCGGCAGGGGCCTCTGGAAACACCATATATTTT. It translates to CAWSVSAGASGNTIYF. The V gene is TRBV30, the J gene TRBJ1-3; TRBD1 is a possible D gene (6 bases). The CDR3 extends over 16 amino acids. V was pared by 0 bases and J by 0 bases, with 12 bases between. Germline CDR1 reads GTSNPN; CDR2 reads SVGIG (reference sequence).

A few counts support this clonotype. The chain uses TRBV6-1 and TRBJ1-4; D unresolved. Trimming stripped 6 bases from V and 8 bases from J, with 16 bases between. Germline CDR1 is MNHNS and CDR2 is SASEGT. The length of the CDR3 is 14 residues. The CDR3 spells CASSGPAFVEKLFF. Here the CDR3 DNA reads TGTGCCAGCAGCGGCCCAGCCTTCGTCGAAAAACTGTTTTTT.

The chain has TRBV27 and TRBJ1-1; 9 bases align to TRBD1. Trimming removed 5 bases from V and 3 bases from J; junction bases left unmatched: 10. The CDR3 runs to 16 residues. Per germline, CDR1 MNHEY and CDR2 SMNVEV (reference sequence). CDR3 in amino acids: CASSLGTGLSDTEAFF. CDR3 nucleotides: TGTGCCAGCAGTCTAGGGACAGGGTTATCTGACACTGAAGCTTTCTTT.

V usage is TRBV20-1 and J usage is TRBJ2-3, with 13 nucleotides matching TRBD2. CDR1 and CDR2 from the germline V gene are DFQATT and SNEGSKA (reference sequence). V shed 0 bases and J 2 bases; nucleotides not matched to a gene: 2. This CDR3 spans 16 amino acids. CDR3 loop: CSARDGTSGNTDTQYF. For the CDR3, the DNA is TGCAGTGCTAGAGACGGGACTAGCGGGAACACAGATACGCAGTATTTT.

The chain carries TRBV2 and TRBJ1-1; 8 nucleotides align to TRBD1. With V trimmed by 10 bases and J by 7 bases, 8 bases remained unmatched. The CDR3 has 12 amino acids. Germline V gene data show CDR1 as SNHLY and CDR2 as FYNNEI. CDR3: CATSGGLIEAFF. DNA for the CDR3: TGTGCCACCTCAGGGGGCTTGATTGAAGCTTTCTTT.

This sequence joins TRBV4-1 and TRBJ2-5; D unresolved. V gave up 1 base and J gave up 2 bases, with 8 bases separating them. The CDR3 spans 14 residues. Germline values: CDR1 MGHRA, CDR2 YSYEKL. The CDR3, as DNA: TGCGCCAGCAGCCAAGCGACTGAGCAAGAGACCCAGTACTTC. This codes for CASSQATEQETQYF.

The J gene is TRBJ1-1, the V gene TRBV10-3, with a possible D match to TRBD1 (6 bases). There are 12 residues in the CDR3. Germline CDR1 ENHRY, CDR2 SYGVKD. V was trimmed by 6 bases and J by 4 bases, leaving 9 bases between them. CDR3 nucleotides: TGTGCCATCAGACAGGGAAGCACTGAAGCTTTCTTT. This codes for CAIRQGSTEAFF.

The V and J genes are TRBV7-2 and TRBJ2-5; no definite D call. The V gene lost 5 bases and the J gene lost 7 bases, with 17 bases spanning the gap. Germline V CDR1 and CDR2: SGHTA, FQGNSA. CDR3 length: 14 residues. The CDR3 here is CASSLGPRSSTQYF. The CDR3 bases are TGTGCCAGCAGCCTCGGACCTCGGTCGTCGACCCAGTACTTC. Supplemented by reference TRBV7-2 and TRBJ2-5, the full variable domain reads GAGVSQSPSNKVTEKGKDVELRCDPISGHTALYWYRQSLGQGLEFLIYFQGNSAPDKSGLPSDRFSAERTGGSVSTLTIQRTQQEDSAVYLCASSLGPRSSTQYFGPGTRLLVL.

The chain has TRBV20-1 and TRBJ1-1; 8 nucleotides align to TRBD1. The germline V gene encodes CDR1 DFQATT and CDR2 SNEGSKA (reference sequence). This CDR3 is 12 amino acids long. Losses at the gene ends were 8 bases for V and 4 bases for J; bases not matched to a gene: 6. CDR3 coding DNA: TGCAGTCTTTCAGGGGGCATCACTGAAGCTTTCTTT. Amino acids: CSLSGGITEAFF.

This chain links TRBV12-3 or TRBV12-4 with TRBJ1-1, with D perhaps matching TRBD1 (5 bases). CDR3 length equals 14 residues. Trimming pared 3 bases from V and 4 bases from J, leaving 12 bases between. CDR3 DNA: TGTGCCAGCAGTTTCGGGGAGGGGATCACTGAAGCTTTCTTT. The encoded protein is CASSFGEGITEAFF.

The genes are TRBV2 and TRBJ2-3, with D possibly TRBD2 on 6 matching bases. Germline assignment: CDR1 SNHLY and CDR2 FYNNEI. The CDR3 sequence is 14 residues long. V was trimmed by 7 bases and J by 1 base, leaving 12 bases between them. Here the CDR3 DNA reads TGTGCCAGCAAGCGGGCGGCGGGCACAGATACGCAGTATTTT. It yields the protein CASKRAAGTDTQYF.